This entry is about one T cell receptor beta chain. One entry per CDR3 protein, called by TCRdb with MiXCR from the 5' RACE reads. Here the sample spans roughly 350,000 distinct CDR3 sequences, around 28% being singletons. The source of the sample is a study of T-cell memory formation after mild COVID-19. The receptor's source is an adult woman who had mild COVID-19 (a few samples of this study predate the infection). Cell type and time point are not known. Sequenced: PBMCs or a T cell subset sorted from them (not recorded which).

The CDR3 DNA is TGTGCCAGCAGTGAGTTTCAGATTCCCGGGGAGCTGTTTTTT. Translating it yields CASSEFQIPGELFF. This chain connects TRBV6-1 to TRBJ2-2; D gene uncertain. This CDR3 region has 14 residues. Trimming took off 3 bases at V and 6 bases at J, with 11 bases between the two ends. CDR1 and CDR2 (germline): MNHNS, SASEGT.